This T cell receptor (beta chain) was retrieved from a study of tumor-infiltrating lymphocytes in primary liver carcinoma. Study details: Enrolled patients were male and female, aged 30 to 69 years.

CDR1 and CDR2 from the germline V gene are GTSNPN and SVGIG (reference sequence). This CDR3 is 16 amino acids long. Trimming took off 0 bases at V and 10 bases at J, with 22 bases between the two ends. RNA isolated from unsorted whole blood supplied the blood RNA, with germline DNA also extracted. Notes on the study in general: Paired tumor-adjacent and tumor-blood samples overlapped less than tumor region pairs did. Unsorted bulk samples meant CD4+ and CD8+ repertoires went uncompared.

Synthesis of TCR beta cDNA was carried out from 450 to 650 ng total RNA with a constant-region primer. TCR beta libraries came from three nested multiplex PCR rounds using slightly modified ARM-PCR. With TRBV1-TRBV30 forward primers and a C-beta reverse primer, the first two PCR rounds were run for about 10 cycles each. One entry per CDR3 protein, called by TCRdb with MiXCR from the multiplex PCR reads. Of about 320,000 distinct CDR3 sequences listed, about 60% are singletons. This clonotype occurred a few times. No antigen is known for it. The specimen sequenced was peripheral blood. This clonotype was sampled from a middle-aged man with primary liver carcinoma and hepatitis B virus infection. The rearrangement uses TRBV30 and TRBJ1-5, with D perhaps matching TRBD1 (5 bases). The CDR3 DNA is TGTGCCTGGAGTGTACGAGTGGGGGGAAAGGCGGTTCCCCAGCATTTT. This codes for CAWSVRVGGKAVPQHF.